This T cell receptor beta chain came from a study of chronic HIV infection and antiretroviral therapy. TCRdb recomputed calls from the 5' RACE reads with MiXCR, one row per CDR3 protein. The sample has 30,000 to 35,000 distinct CDR3 sequences, around 8.6% seen once. This clonotype was obtained from an adult who had HIV and had not received antiretroviral therapy, or was an uninfected healthy control (not recorded which). Material: peripheral blood.

This CDR3 reads CASSYSRLNYEQYF. CDR3 bases: TGTGCCAGCAGTTACTCTCGTCTGAACTACGAGCAGTACTTC. The V and J genes are TRBV6-2 or TRBV6-3 and TRBJ2-7; no reliable D call. The CDR3 has 14 amino acids. Trimming cost V 0 bases and J 3 bases, with 9 bases left between them. Per germline, CDR1 MNHEY and CDR2 SVGEGT.